The subject of this entry is one T cell receptor (beta chain). The data were obtained in a study of T cells after somatic rescue of genetic block. The table came from immunoSEQ multiplex PCR; TCRdb's copy has only in-frame clones and leaves some out. The table shows roughly 51,000 clones, with roughly 96% occurring only once. The CDR3 has 15 residues. The junction had 9 bases not matched to a gene; V was cut back by 5 bases and J by 5 bases. Germline V gene lookup returns CDR1 MDHEN and CDR2 SYDVKM. The TCR was taken from a child younger than two. The sample comprised peripheral blood mononuclear cells (PBMCs). The chain links TRBV28 to TRBJ1-1, with 9 positions matching TRBD1. The CDR3 coding sequence is TGTGCCAGCAGTCCTTCGACAGGGGGAAGGACTGAAGCTTTCTTT. Protein: CASSPSTGGRTEAFF.